The 21 T cell receptor beta chains reported below all come from one sample, sequenced in a study of shared clonotypes between healthy human individuals. The method was immunoSEQ multiplex PCR; TCRdb's version includes in-frame clones alone and lacks a portion of them. The sample contains 2 million to 3 million clones, just over 90% of which appear only once. The sample consisted of naive CD4+ T cells sorted from blood. The subset: CD45RA+ positively selected. These receptors were taken from a young man in good health.

The chain carries TRBV18 and TRBJ2-5; TRBD2 is a possible D gene (5 bases). Deletions cut 6 bases from V and 5 bases from J, with 16 bases between. The germline V gene has CDR1 KGHSH and CDR2 LQKENI. The CDR3 totals 14 residues. The CDR3 here is CASSPSQRVETQYF. DNA for the CDR3: TGTGCCAGCTCCCCCTCTCAGAGGGTGGAGACCCAGTACTTC.

V is TRBV11-2 and J is TRBJ2-7; a weak D match, TRBD2 (5 bases). Germline V CDR1 and CDR2: SGHAT, FQNNGV. The germline V and J ends were trimmed by 0 bases and 2 bases, with 8 bases remaining between them. This CDR3 has 14 amino acids. The CDR3 DNA reads TGTGCCAGCAGCTTAGATGGTAGCGCCTACGAGCAGTACTTC. It encodes CASSLDGSAYEQYF.

As regards this clone: The sample contains more than one DNA sequence encoding this CDR3. The chain recombines TRBV10-3 with TRBJ2-7, with unresolved D. V was pared by 0 bases and J by 3 bases, with 6 bases between. The CDR3 has 13 amino acids. CDR1 is ENHRY, CDR2 SYGVKD, per germline. The CDR3 sequence is CAISESSSYEQYF. In DNA, the CDR3 is TGTGCCATCAGTGAGTCGAGTAGCTACGAGCAGTACTTC.

This clone showed up just once. The CDR3 nucleotides read TGTGCCAGCTCAGGACTACAAGGGGAGGGCTACACCTTC. Residues: CASSGLQGEGYTF. V and J are TRBV18 and TRBJ1-2; tentative D call: TRBD1 (5 bases). CDR1 and CDR2 from the germline V gene are KGHSH and LQKENI. This CDR3 has 13 amino acids. V was clipped by 5 bases and J by 8 bases, with 15 bases between them.

V usage is TRBV30 and J usage is TRBJ1-2; TRBD1 matches at 8 bases. The CDR3 spans 14 residues. The J segment lost 5 bases and the V segment lost 4 bases, leaving 9 bases of the junction unmatched. The germline V gene encodes CDR1 GTSNPN and CDR2 SVGIG (reference sequence). This CDR3 reads CAWTQDRGGYGYTF. The CDR3, as DNA: TGTGCCTGGACCCAAGACAGGGGAGGGTATGGCTACACCTTC.

The chain links TRBV19 to TRBJ2-4; D tentatively fits TRBD1 or TRBD2 (5 bases each). Germline V lookup: CDR1 LNHDA, CDR2 SQIVND (reference sequence). Trimming took off 6 bases at V and 6 bases at J, with 21 bases between the two ends. This CDR3 is built from 16 residues. The CDR3 here is CASRTLPGRGLNIQYF. DNA for the CDR3: TGTGCCAGTAGAACGTTACCAGGGCGAGGACTAAACATTCAGTACTTC. Complete variable domain (other parts from reference TRBV19 and TRBJ2-4): DGGITQSPKYLFRKEGQNVTLSCEQNLNHDAMYWYRQDPGQGLRLIYYSQIVNDFQKGDIAEGYSVSREKKESFPLTVTSAQKNPTAFYLCASRTLPGRGLNIQYFGAGTRLSVL.

The chain combines TRBV7-2 with TRBJ1-1; D is possibly TRBD1 (5 bases). CDR3 size: 16 residues. Looked up from germline, CDR1 is SGHTA and CDR2 is FQGNSA. Deletions cut 3 bases from V and 1 base from J, with 15 bases between. The CDR3 is CASSFGQYLGNTEAFF. As DNA, the CDR3 is TGTGCCAGCAGCTTCGGACAATACTTGGGGAACACTGAAGCTTTCTTT.

CDR3 region: CASSSPGSVQYEQYF. The CDR3 bases are TGTGCCAGCAGTTCCCCGGGCTCGGTTCAATACGAGCAGTACTTC. The chain recombines TRBV28 with TRBJ2-7; no reliable D call. In germline, CDR1 is MDHEN, CDR2 SYDVKM. The length of the CDR3 is 15 residues. V lost 4 bases and J lost 4, with 17 bases in between.

The chain couples TRBV30 to TRBJ1-6; D might be TRBD1 (6 bases). V shed 3 bases and J shed 4 bases, with 13 bases lying between them. CDR3 length equals 15 residues. Germline V CDR1 and CDR2: GTSNPN, SVGIG (reference sequence). The CDR3 sequence: CAWSPGTTYNSPLHF. DNA for the CDR3: TGTGCCTGGAGCCCCGGGACAACTTATAATTCACCCCTCCACTTT.

J is TRBJ2-1 and V is TRBV19; possibly TRBD2 for D (6 bases). The CDR3 totals 15 residues. Between the trimmed V and J ends, which lost 3 bases and 5 bases, there was a span of 14 bases. Germline values: CDR1 LNHDA, CDR2 SQIVND (reference sequence). The CDR3 spells CASSMSASVNNEQFF. DNA of the CDR3: TGTGCCAGTAGTATGTCGGCTAGCGTCAACAATGAGCAGTTCTTC.

V is TRBV28 and J is TRBJ2-7; 7 bases map to TRBD1. V shed 3 bases and J 5 bases; nucleotides not matched to a gene: 13. This CDR3 region has 16 residues. Germline lookup yields CDR1 MDHEN and CDR2 SYDVKM. CDR3: CASSFGNFFDRDEQYF. For the CDR3, the DNA is TGTGCCAGCAGTTTCGGGAACTTTTTCGACAGGGACGAGCAGTACTTC.

This clone was seen just once. This chain uses TRBV2 with TRBJ1-2, with 10 bases aligning to TRBD1. Germline lookup yields CDR1 SNHLY and CDR2 FYNNEI. With 6 bases clipped from V and 8 bases from J, the junction kept 6 bases outside the gene matches. This CDR3 is 13 amino acids long. CDR3 in amino acids: CASRRQGAGGYTF. The CDR3 DNA is TGTGCCAGCAGACGACAGGGGGCAGGAGGCTACACCTTC.

This clone was counted between two and nine times. The chain recombines TRBV29-1 with TRBJ1-5; 10 bases are shared with TRBD1. The CDR3 spans 14 residues. The ends lost 6 bases at V and 5 bases at J; junction bases unmatched: 7. The germline gives CDR1 SQVTM, CDR2 ANQGSEA. The CDR3 DNA follows: TGCAGCGTCTTAGCCGGGACAGGGGATCAGCCCCAGCATTTT. Translated: CSVLAGTGDQPQHF.

This chain links TRBV18 with TRBJ2-5, with D unresolved. Germline V gene lookup returns CDR1 KGHSH and CDR2 LQKENI. Trimming left V 3 bases short and J 1 base short, with 12 bases between. The CDR3 has 15 residues. In nucleotides, the CDR3 is TGTGCCAGCTCACCGTTTGCCCAGCCCCAAGAGACCCAGTACTTC. The encoded protein is CASSPFAQPQETQYF.

The rearrangement uses TRBV18 and TRBJ2-7; D uncertain. V was clipped by 3 bases and J by 0 bases, with 9 bases between them. CDR3 length: 14 residues. Looked up from germline, CDR1 is KGHSH and CDR2 is LQKENI. Here the CDR3 reads CASSPERPSYEQYF. The DNA of the CDR3 is TGTGCCAGCTCACCGGAGAGACCCTCCTACGAGCAGTACTTC. Supplemented by reference TRBV18 and TRBJ2-7, the full variable domain reads NAGVMQNPRHLVRRRGQEARLRCSPMKGHSHVYWYRQLPEEGLKFMVYLQKENIIDESGMPKERFSAEFPKEGPSILRIQQVVRGDSAAYFCASSPERPSYEQYFGPGTRLTVT.

The gene calls are TRBV6-5 and TRBJ1-3; a possible D gene is TRBD1 (5 bases). This CDR3 is built from 15 residues. Germline assignment: CDR1 MNHEY and CDR2 SVGAGI. V was cut by 5 bases and J by 3 bases, with 14 bases left in between. Written as DNA, the CDR3 is TGTGCCAGCAGTAGGAATGGGGACGGTGGAAACACCATATATTTT. Translated, it gives CASSRNGDGGNTIYF.

V is TRBV4-3 and J is TRBJ1-5; D possibly corresponds to TRBD1 (6 bases). Germline loops: CDR1 LGHNA, CDR2 YSLEER. The CDR3 sequence is 14 residues long. V lost 3 bases and J 4 bases, leaving 10 bases between the germline ends. The CDR3: CASSHSRGNQPQHF. The DNA for the CDR3 is TGCGCCAGCAGCCACTCCAGGGGAAATCAGCCCCAGCATTTT.

The J gene is TRBJ2-3, the V gene TRBV6-6; possible D gene TRBD1, 6 bases. Germline CDR1 reads MNHNY; CDR2 reads SVGAGI (reference sequence). The V gene lost 4 bases and the J gene lost 8 bases, with 16 bases spanning the gap. CDR3 length: 14 amino acids. The CDR3 sequence is CASSLRQAASTQYF. The CDR3 DNA follows: TGTGCCAGCAGTTTGAGACAGGCCGCCAGTACGCAGTATTTT.

The rearrangement uses TRBV11-2 and TRBJ2-3, with D possibly matching TRBD2 (6 bases). The CDR3 has 18 amino acids. Deletions cut 2 bases from V and 1 base from J, with 19 bases between. Per the germline V gene, CDR1 is SGHAT and CDR2 is FQNNGV. In DNA form, the CDR3 reads TGTGCCAGCAGCTTATCCACTAATGTCGGGAGTCGCACAGATACGCAGTATTTT. Protein: CASSLSTNVGSRTDTQYF.

This chain uses TRBV5-6 with TRBJ2-7; TRBD1 or TRBD2 may be the D gene (6 bases each). The CDR3 consists of 15 residues. Germline CDR1 reads SGHDT; CDR2 reads YYEEEE. Between the trimmed V and J ends, which lost 1 base and 4 bases, there was a span of 15 bases. The CDR3 nucleotides are TGTGCCAGCAGCTTGAAGGATAAAGGGGGGTACGAGCAGTACTTC. Translating it yields CASSLKDKGGYEQYF. The entire variable domain, with the rest obtained from reference TRBV5-6 and TRBJ2-7, is as follows: DAGVTQSPTHLIKTRGQQVTLRCSPKSGHDTVSWYQQALGQGPQFIFQYYEEEERQRGNFPDRFSGHQFPNYSSELNVNALLLGDSALYLCASSLKDKGGYEQYFGPGTRLTVT.

The CDR3, as DNA: TGTGCCAGCAGCCCTAGTGGCCCGGCTACTAATGAAAAACTGTTTTTT. As protein: CASSPSGPATNEKLFF. This sequence joins TRBV9 and TRBJ1-4, with unresolved D. The CDR3 length is 16 residues. The germline V gene encodes CDR1 SGDLS and CDR2 YYNGEE. V lost 4 bases and J 2 bases, leaving 15 bases between the germline ends.